This TCR beta chain was sequenced for a study of T cell responses to AZD1222 COVID-19 vaccine. The V gene's germline CDR1 is SEHNR and CDR2 FQNEAQ (reference sequence). V lost 2 bases and J lost 6, with 10 bases in between. The CDR3 sequence is 14 residues long. Assay: immunoSEQ multiplex PCR; the TCRdb copy retains only in-frame clones and omits some. The profile shows some 200,000 clones, around 90% of them singletons. This clone was detected only a few times. This specimen consisted of peripheral blood, obtained on day 0 of AZD1222 vaccination. The TCR sequence derives from an adult in good health. V and J are TRBV7-9 and TRBJ2-2; D gene ambiguous. The CDR3 protein is CASSLKGKSGELFF. The DNA of the CDR3 is TGTGCCAGCAGCTTAAAGGGAAAATCCGGGGAGCTGTTTTTT.